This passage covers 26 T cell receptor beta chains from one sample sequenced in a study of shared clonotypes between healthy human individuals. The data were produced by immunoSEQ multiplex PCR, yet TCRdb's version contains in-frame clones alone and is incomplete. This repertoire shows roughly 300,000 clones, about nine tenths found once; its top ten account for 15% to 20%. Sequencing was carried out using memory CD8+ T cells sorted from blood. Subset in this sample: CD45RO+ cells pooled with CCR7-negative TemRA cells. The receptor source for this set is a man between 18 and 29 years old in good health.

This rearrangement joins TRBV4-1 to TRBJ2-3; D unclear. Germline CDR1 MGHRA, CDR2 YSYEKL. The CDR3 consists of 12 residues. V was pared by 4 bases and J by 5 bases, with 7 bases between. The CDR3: CASSLWGDTQYF. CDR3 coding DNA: TGCGCCAGCAGCCTCTGGGGAGATACGCAGTATTTT.

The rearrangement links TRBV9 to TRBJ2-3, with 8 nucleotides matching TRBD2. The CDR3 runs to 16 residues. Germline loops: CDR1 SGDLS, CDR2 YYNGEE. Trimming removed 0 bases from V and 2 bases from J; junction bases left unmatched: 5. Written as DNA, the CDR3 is TGTGCCAGCAGCGTAGAGGCGGGGGGCCCCACAGATACGCAGTATTTT. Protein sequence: CASSVEAGGPTDTQYF. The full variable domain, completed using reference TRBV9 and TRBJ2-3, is DSGVTQTPKHLITATGQRVTLRCSPRSGDLSVYWYQQSLDQGLQFLIQYYNGEERAKGNILERFSAQQFPDLHSELNLSSLELGDSALYFCASSVEAGGPTDTQYFGPGTRLTVL.

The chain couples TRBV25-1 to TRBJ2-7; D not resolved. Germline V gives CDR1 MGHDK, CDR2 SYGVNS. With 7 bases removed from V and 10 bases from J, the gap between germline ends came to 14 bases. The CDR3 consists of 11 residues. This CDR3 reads CASTGKGTQYF. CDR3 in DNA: TGTGCCAGCACCGGAAAAGGAACTCAGTACTTC.

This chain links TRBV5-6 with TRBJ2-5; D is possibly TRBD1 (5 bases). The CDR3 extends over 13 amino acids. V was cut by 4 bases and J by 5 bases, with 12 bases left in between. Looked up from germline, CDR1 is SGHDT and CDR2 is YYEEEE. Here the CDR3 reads CASSPDSLETQYF. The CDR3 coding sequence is TGTGCCAGCAGCCCTGACAGTTTGGAGACCCAGTACTTC.

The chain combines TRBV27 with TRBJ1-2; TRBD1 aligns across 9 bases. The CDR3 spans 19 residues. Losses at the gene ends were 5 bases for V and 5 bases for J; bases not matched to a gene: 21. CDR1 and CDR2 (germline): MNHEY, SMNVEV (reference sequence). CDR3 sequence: CASSALPNRDREREYGYTF. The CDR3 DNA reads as TGTGCCAGCAGTGCCTTACCCAACCGGGACAGGGAAAGAGAATATGGCTACACCTTC.

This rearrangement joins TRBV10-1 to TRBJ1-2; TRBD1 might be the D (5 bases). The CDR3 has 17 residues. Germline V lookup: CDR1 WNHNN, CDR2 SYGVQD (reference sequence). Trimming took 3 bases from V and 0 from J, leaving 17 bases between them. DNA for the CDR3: TGCGCCAGCAGTGACAGTCGGTTGGAGGGACCTAACTATGGCTACACCTTC. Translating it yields CASSDSRLEGPNYGYTF.

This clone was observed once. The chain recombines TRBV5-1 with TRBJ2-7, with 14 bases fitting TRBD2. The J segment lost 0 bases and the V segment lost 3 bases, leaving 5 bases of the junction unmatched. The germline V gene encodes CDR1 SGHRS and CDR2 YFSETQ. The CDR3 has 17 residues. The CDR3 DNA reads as TGCGCCAGCAGCTCTGGACTAGCGGGGGGCCGCTCCTACGAGCAGTACTTC. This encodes CASSSGLAGGRSYEQYF.

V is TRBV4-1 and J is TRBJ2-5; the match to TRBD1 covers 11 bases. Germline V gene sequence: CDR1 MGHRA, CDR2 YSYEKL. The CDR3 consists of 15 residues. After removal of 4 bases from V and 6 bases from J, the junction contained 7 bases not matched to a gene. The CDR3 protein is CASSLDGTGGQTQYF. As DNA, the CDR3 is TGCGCCAGCAGCCTAGACGGGACAGGGGGTCAGACCCAGTACTTC.

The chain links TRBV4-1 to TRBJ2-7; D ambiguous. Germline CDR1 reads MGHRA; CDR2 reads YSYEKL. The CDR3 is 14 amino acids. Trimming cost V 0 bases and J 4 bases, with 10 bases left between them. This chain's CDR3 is CASSQEYLRYEQYF. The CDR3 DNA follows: TGCGCCAGCAGCCAAGAGTACCTCAGATACGAGCAGTACTTC.

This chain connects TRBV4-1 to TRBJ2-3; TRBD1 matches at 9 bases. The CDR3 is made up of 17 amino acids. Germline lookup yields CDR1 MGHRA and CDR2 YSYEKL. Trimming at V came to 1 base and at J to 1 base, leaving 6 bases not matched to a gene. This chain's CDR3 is CASSQVPRDRGTDTQYF. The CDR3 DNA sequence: TGCGCCAGCAGCCAAGTTCCCCGGGACAGGGGCACAGATACGCAGTATTTT.

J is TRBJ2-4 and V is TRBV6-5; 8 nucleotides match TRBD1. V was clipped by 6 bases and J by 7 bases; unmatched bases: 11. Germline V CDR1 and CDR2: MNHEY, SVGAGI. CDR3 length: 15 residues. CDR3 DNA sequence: TGTGCCAGCAGAAACGGACAGGGAGGAGGTAACATTCAGTACTTC. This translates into CASRNGQGGGNIQYF.

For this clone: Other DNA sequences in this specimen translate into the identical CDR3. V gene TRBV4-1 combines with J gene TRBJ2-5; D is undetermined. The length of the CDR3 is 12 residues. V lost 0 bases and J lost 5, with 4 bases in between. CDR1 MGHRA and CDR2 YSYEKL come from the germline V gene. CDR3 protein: CASSQDWETQYF. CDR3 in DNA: TGCGCCAGCAGCCAAGATTGGGAGACCCAGTACTTC.

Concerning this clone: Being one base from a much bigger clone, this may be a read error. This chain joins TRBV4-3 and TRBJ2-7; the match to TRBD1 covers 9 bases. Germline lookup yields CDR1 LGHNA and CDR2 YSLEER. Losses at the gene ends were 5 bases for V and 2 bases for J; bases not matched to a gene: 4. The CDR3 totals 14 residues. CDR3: CASSYDRGAYEQYF. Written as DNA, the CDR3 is TGCGCCAGCAGCTACGACAGGGGGGCCTACGAGCAGTACTTC.

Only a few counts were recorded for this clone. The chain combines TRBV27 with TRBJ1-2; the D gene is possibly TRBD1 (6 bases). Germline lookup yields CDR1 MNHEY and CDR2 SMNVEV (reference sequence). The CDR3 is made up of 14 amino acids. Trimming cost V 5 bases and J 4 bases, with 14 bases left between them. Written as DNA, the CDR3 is TGTGCCAGCAGTCCTCTTGTGGGGGCCTATGGCTACACCTTC. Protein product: CASSPLVGAYGYTF.

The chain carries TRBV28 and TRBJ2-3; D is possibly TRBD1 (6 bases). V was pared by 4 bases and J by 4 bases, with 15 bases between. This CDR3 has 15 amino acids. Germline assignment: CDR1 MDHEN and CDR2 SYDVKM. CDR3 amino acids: CASSSWGPRADTQYF. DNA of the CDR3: TGTGCCAGCAGTTCGTGGGGGCCTCGAGCAGATACGCAGTATTTT.

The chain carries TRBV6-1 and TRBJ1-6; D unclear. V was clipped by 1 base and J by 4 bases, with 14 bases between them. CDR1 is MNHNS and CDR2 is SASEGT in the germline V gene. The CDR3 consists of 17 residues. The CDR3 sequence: CASSEGVGFYYNSPLHF. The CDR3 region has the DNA TGTGCCAGCAGTGAAGGGGTGGGGTTCTATTATAATTCACCCCTCCACTTT.

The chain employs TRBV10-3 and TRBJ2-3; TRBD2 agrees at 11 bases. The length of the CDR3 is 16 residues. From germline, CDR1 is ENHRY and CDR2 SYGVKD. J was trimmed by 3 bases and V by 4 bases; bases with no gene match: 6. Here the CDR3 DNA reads TGTGCCATCAGTGCGGGACTAGCGGAGTTGACAGATACGCAGTATTTT. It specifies CAISAGLAELTDTQYF.

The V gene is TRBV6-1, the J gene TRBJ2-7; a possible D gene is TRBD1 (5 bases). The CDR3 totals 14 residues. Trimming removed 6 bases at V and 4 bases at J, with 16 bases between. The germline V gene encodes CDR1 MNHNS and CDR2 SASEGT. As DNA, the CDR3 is TGTGCCAGCAGCAGGGAAAATGGAAGGTACGAGCAGTACTTC. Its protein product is CASSRENGRYEQYF.

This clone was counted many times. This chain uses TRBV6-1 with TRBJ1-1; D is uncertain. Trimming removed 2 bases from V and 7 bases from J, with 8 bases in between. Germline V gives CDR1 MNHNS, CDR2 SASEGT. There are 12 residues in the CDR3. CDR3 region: CASSELTFEAFF. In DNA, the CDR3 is TGTGCCAGCAGTGAATTGACATTTGAAGCTTTCTTT.

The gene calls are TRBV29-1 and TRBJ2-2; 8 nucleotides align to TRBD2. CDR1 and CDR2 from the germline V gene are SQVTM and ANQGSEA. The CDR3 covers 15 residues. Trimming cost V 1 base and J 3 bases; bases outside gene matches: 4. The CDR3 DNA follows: TGCAGCGTTGAAGCCAGCGGGGGAGACACCGGGGAGCTGTTTTTT. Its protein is CSVEASGGDTGELFF.

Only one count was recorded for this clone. The CDR3 nucleotides are TGTGCCAGCAGTATATACCGAGGTGGGGGGCGGACTGAAGCTTTCTTT. Its translation is CASSIYRGGGRTEAFF. The chain couples TRBV7-9 to TRBJ1-1; weak D call: TRBD1 (6 bases). V lost 6 bases, J lost 5 bases, and 22 bases lay in between. The CDR3 contains 16 residues. From germline, CDR1 is SEHNR and CDR2 FQNEAQ (reference sequence).

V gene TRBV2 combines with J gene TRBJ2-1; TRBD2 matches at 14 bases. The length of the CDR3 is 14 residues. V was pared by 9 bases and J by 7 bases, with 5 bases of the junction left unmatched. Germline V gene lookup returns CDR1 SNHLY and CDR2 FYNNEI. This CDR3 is CARGTSGSYNEQFF. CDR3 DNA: TGTGCCAGGGGGACTAGCGGGAGCTATAATGAGCAGTTCTTC.

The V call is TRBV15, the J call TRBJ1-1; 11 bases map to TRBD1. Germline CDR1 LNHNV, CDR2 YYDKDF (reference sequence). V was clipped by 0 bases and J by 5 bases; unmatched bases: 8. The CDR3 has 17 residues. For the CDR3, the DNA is TGTGCCACCAGCAGAGAAGGGACAGGGGGGAGAAGGACTGAAGCTTTCTTT. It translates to CATSREGTGGRRTEAFF. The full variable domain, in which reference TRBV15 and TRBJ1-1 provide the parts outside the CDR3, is DAMVIQNPRYQVTQFGKPVTLSCSQTLNHNVMYWYQQKSSQAPKLLFHYYDKDFNNEADTPDNFQSRRPNTSFCFLDIRSPGLGDTAMYLCATSREGTGGRRTEAFFGQGTRLTVV.

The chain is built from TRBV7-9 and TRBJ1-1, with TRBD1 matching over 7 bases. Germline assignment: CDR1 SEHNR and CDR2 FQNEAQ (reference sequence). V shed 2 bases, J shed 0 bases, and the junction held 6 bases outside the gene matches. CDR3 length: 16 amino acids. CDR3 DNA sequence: TGTGCCAGCAGCTTACCGGGACAGATGATGAACACTGAAGCTTTCTTT. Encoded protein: CASSLPGQMMNTEAFF.

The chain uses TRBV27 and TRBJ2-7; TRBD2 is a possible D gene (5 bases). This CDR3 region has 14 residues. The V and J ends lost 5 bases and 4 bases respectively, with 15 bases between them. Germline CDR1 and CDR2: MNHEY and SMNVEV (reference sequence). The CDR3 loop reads CASSPLSDLYEQYF. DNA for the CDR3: TGTGCCAGCAGTCCCCTCTCGGACTTATACGAGCAGTACTTC.

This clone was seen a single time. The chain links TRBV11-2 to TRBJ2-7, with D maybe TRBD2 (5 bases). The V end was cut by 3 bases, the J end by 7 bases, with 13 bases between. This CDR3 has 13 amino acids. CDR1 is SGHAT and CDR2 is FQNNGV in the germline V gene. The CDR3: CASSFRGSLEQYF. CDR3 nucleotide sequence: TGTGCCAGCAGCTTCCGAGGGAGTTTGGAGCAGTACTTC. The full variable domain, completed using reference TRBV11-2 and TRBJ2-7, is EAGVAQSPRYKIIEKRQSVAFWCNPISGHATLYWYQQILGQGPKLLIQFQNNGVVDDSQLPKDRFSAERLKGVDSTLKIQPAKLEDSAVYLCASSFRGSLEQYFGPGTRLTVT.